The sequence of this TCR beta chain was determined in a study of cytomegalovirus exposure and HLA in healthy donors. Trimming took 1 base from V and 4 from J; bases not matched to a gene: 9. The CDR3 covers 16 residues. CDR1 SNHLY and CDR2 FYNNEI come from the germline V gene. With 60 Vbeta and 13 Jbeta primers, the PCR was carried out. The method was immunoSEQ multiplex PCR; TCRdb's version includes in-frame clones alone and lacks a portion of them. Here the sample spans over 150,000 clones, roughly four fifths being singletons. The source of this sequence is a woman aged 45-60 years in good health and CMV-seropositive. The rearrangement links TRBV2 to TRBJ2-5; TRBD2 agrees at 7 bases. Sample: PBMCs. The chain's CDR3 is CASSEVGGGPRETQYF. DNA of the CDR3: TGTGCCAGCAGTGAAGTTGGGGGAGGGCCGCGAGAGACCCAGTACTTC.